This T cell receptor beta chain originates from a study of T-cell memory formation after mild COVID-19. General observations from the study: Shrinking CD4+ clones were chiefly CM and EM; CD8+ ones were chiefly EMRA.

cDNA libraries for TCR alpha and TCR beta, carrying sample barcodes and UMIs, came from 5'RACE with constant-segment primers. TCRdb reanalysed the 5' RACE reads using MiXCR and keeps one entry per CDR3 protein. Of around 260,000 distinct CDR3 sequences in the sample, around 16% were seen once. Concerning this clonotype: Its target is unknown.

The receptor was derived from a man between 18 and 35 years old who had mild COVID-19 (a few samples of this study predate the infection). Cell type and time point are not known. The sequenced sample was PBMCs or a T cell subset sorted from them (not recorded which).

In nucleotides, the CDR3 is TGTGCCACCAGTGACGGGGGTTATGGCTACACCTTC. It codes for CATSDGGYGYTF. The V and J genes are TRBV24-1 and TRBJ1-2, with D maybe TRBD1 (5 bases). CDR1 and CDR2 from the germline V gene are KGHDR and SFDVKD. Trimming left V 4 bases short and J 5 bases short, with 7 bases between. The CDR3 has 12 residues.